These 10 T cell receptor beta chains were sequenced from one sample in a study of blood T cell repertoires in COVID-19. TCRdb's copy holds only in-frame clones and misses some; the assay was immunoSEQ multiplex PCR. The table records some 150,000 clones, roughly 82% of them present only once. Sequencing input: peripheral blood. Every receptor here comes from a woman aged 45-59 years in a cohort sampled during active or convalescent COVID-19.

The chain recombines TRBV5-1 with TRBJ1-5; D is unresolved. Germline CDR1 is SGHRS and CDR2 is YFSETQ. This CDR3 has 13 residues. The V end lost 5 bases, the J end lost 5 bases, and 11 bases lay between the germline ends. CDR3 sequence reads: CASSLEPYQPQHF. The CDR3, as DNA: TGCGCCAGCAGTCTGGAGCCGTATCAGCCCCAGCATTTT.

CDR3 amino acids: CASSKPGTGTYEQYF. CDR3 sequence (DNA): TGTGCCAGCAGCAAACCCGGGACAGGGACCTACGAGCAGTACTTC. The V gene is TRBV7-9, the J gene TRBJ2-7, with 9 bases identical to TRBD1. CDR3 length: 15 residues. Per germline, CDR1 SEHNR and CDR2 FQNEAQ (reference sequence). V was clipped by 5 bases and J by 2 bases; unmatched bases: 7.

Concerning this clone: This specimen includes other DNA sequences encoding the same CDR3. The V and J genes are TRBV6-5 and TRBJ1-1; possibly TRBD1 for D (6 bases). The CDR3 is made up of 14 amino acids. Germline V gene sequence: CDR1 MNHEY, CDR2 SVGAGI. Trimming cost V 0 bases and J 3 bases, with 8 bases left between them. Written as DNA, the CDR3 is TGTGCCAGCAGTTACTCCGAGGGGGACACTGAAGCTTTCTTT. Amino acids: CASSYSEGDTEAFF.

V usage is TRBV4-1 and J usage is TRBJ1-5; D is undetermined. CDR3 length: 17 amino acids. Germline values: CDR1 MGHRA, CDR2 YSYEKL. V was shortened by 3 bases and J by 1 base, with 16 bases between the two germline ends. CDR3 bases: TGCGCCAGCAGCCACCCCCCGGGAGGGATGAGCAATCAGCCCCAGCATTTT. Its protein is CASSHPPGGMSNQPQHF.

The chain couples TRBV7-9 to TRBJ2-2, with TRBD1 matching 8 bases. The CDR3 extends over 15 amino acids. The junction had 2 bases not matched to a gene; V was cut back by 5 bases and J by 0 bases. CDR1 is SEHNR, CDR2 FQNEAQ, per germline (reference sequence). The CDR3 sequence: CASSGGQANTGELFF. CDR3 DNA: TGTGCCAGCAGCGGGGGACAGGCGAACACCGGGGAGCTGTTTTTT.

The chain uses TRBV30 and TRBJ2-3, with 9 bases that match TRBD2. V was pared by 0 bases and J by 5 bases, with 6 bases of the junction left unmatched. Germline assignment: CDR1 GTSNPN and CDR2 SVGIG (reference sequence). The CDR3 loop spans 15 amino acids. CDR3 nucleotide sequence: TGTGCCTGGAGTGTCGGCGGGGGGGCAGGAGATACGCAGTATTTT. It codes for CAWSVGGGAGDTQYF.

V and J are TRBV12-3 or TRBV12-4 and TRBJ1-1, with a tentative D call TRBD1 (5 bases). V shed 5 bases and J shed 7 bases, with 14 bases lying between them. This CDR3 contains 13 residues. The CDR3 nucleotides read TGTGCCAGCAGTCCAACAGGTCCGAATGAAGCTTTCTTT. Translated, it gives CASSPTGPNEAFF.

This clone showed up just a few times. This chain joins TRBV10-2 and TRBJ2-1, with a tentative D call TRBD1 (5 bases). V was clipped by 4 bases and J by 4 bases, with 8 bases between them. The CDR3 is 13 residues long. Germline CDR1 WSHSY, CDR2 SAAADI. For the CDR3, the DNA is TGCGCCAGCAGTGTAAGACAGTACAATGAGCAGTTCTTC. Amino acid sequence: CASSVRQYNEQFF.

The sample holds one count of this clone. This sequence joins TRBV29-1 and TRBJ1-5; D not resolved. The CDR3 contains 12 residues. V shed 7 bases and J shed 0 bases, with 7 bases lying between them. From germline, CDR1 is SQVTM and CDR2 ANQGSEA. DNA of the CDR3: TGCAGCGCCGGTTATAGCAATCAGCCCCAGCATTTT. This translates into CSAGYSNQPQHF.

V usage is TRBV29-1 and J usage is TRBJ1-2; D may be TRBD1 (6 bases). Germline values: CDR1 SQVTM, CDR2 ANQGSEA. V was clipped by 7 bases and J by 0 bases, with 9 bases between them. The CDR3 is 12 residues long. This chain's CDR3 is CSAGTSNYGYTF. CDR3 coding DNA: TGCAGCGCCGGGACATCTAACTATGGCTACACCTTC.